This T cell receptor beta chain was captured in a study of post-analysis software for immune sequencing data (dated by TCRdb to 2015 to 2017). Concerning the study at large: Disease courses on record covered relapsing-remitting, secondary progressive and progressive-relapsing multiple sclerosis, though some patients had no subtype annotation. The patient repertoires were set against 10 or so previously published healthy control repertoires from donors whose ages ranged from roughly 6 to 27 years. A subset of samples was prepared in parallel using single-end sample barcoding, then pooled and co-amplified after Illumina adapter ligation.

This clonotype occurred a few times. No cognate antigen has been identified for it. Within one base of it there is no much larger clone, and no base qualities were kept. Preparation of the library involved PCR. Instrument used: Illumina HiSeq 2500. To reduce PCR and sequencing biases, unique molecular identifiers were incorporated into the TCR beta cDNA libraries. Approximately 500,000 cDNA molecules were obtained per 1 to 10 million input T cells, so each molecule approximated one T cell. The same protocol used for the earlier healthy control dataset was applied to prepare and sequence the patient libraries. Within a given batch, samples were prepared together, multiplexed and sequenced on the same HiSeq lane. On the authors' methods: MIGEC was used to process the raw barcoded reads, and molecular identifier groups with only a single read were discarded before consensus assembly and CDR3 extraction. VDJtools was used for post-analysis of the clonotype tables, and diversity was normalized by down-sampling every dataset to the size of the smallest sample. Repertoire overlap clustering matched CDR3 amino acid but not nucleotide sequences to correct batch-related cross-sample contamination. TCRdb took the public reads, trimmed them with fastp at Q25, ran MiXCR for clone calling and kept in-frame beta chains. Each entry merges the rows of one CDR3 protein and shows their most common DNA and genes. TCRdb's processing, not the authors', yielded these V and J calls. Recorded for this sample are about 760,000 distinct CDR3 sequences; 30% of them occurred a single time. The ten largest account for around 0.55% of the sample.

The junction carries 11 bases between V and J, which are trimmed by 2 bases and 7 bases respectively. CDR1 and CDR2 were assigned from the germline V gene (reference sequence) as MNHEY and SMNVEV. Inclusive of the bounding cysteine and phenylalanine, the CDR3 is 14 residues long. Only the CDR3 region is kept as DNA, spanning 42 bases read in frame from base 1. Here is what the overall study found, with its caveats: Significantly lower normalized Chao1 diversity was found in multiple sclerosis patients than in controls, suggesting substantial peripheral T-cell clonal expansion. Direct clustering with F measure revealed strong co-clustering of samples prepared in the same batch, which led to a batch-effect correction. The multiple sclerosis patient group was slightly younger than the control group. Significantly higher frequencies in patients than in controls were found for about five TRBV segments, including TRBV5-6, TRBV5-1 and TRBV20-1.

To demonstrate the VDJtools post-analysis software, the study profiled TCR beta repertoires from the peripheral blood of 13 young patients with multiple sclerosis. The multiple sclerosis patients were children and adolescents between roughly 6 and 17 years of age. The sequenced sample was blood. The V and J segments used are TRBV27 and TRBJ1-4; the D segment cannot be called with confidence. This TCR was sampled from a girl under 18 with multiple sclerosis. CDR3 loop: CASSLKHNSEKLFF. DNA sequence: TGTGCCAGCAGTTTAAAACATAATAGTGAAAAACTGTTTTTT.